The TCR beta chain under discussion was sequenced for a study of T cells in tumors after PD-1 blockade. The wider study: Peripheral blood samples averaged 36,536 unique clonotypes and about 120,000 templates. Overall study findings and caveats: Peripheral recruitment is suggested, as some novel exhausted tumor clones were in pre-treatment blood.

Sequencing was performed with immunoSEQ multiplex PCR; in TCRdb, only in-frame clones are kept and a portion is missing. Of about 20,000 clones listed, roughly 78% are singletons. About this clone: What it binds is unknown.

This sequence was found in a human donor with basal cell carcinoma. The sequencing here drew on PBMCs, taken before anti-PD-1 treatment.

The CDR3 DNA is TGTGCCAGCTCACCCACGTTCGAAGGCGAGCAGTACTTC. Translating it yields CASSPTFEGEQYF. The chain links TRBV18 to TRBJ2-7; D remains unclear. Germline loops: CDR1 KGHSH, CDR2 LQKENI. V lost 3 bases to trimming and J lost 6 bases, with 12 bases between them. This CDR3 spans 13 amino acids.